Described below is a single TCR beta chain sequence and its context. No cognate antigen has been identified for it. Per-base qualities were not stored, and no clone one base away is much larger. The sample belongs to a study of CD8+ T cells in alopecia areata (dated by TCRdb to 2017 to 2018). Some background on the complete study: The treated patients took part in an open-label pilot trial in which moderate-to-severe alopecia areata was treated with oral tofacitinib at 5 to 10 mg twice daily. Patients received tofacitinib for 6 to 18 months and were then followed off drug for 6 months to check for delayed response and recurrence. In both human patients and the C3H/HeJ mouse model, the study applied high-throughput TCRbeta sequencing to look at T cell clonal expansion in alopecia areata. Scalp tissue and sorted CD4+ and CD8+ peripheral blood T cells from patchy and totalis/universalis alopecia areata patients and from healthy controls were covered by human TCRbeta sequencing. Biopsies were taken from tofacitinib-treated patients at baseline and at 4 and 24 weeks of treatment, and a later scalp biopsy was taken in several of the tofacitinib-treated patients. Scalp clonality was compared among normal scalp (n=4), patchy alopecia areata scalp (n=8), and alopecia totalis/universalis scalp (n=8). RNA came from the PAXgene miRNA kit for fixed scalp, the miRNeasy kit for PBMCs, and the RNeasy kit for mouse skin. TCRbeta CDR3 regions were amplified by immunoSEQ multiplex PCR with 35 Vbeta forward and 13 Jbeta reverse primers.

Libraries were constructed by the immunoSEQ multiplex PCR assay. RNA was extracted from all samples and reverse transcribed into cDNA as template for TCR sequencing. First-strand cDNA was synthesized using SuperScript III with a 2:1 mix of oligo-dT and random hexamers. Amplification bias was assessed with a synthetic immune receptor repertoire, and residual bias was removed computationally. The paper's data handling went like this. Raw reads were preprocessed to remove errors, and CDR3 was defined according to IMGT conventions as the region from the conserved cysteine to phenylalanine. To get clonality, Shannon entropy was normalized by log2 of the number of productive unique TCRs and the result was subtracted from 1. CD4 or CD8 identity of scalp clones was inferred by cross-referencing scalp TCRbeta sequences with sorted blood CD4 and CD8 repertoires. Here the immuneACCESS table is served through TCRdb, limited to in-frame sequences with V and J called. Missing clones are a known gap in these copies; in checked studies unresolved V genes cover under half, and the rest lacks a known reason. The V and J calls and the clone size are those of that table, but D and trimming were determined from the DNA. In this sample the table shows roughly 170,000 clones, around 50% of which occur a single time. The ten largest clones add up to roughly 14% of the sample.

The germline V gene gives CDR1 as LGHNA and CDR2 as YNFKEQ. The CDR3 has 15 amino acids, counting the end cysteine and phenylalanine. The sequence is cut down to CDR3 DNA, 45 bases in frame from base 1. V loses 0 bases, J loses 4 bases, and the germline ends lie 10 bases apart. Reading the label with the study, this specimen's time point is: baseline before oral tofacitinib. Peripheral blood and lesional scalp punch biopsies were obtained from patients with alopecia areata. After PBMCs were isolated by density centrifugation and stained for CD3, CD4 and CD8, a FACSAria was used to sort CD4+ and CD8+ T cells. Paper-wide results and their limitations: Shared TCR sequences between patients were less evident than in mice, which may be partly attributable to HLA diversity in the patient population. Resident alphabeta T cells in normal human skin are also sequenced, complicating scalp TCR repertoire analysis, unlike mouse skin dominated by gammadelta T cells. Higher clonality and more expanded CD8+ clones were observed in lesional scalp than in normal scalp, particularly in alopecia totalis/universalis, a finding suggestive of antigenic drive.

In this chain, TRBV4-2 is recombined with TRBJ1-5; the D gene is not confidently resolved. This specimen consisted of CD4+ T cells sorted from blood, obtained at week 0. The receptor's source is a human donor with alopecia areata. The CDR3 here reads CASSQDNTANQPQHF. The DNA sequence is TGTGCCAGCAGCCAAGATAATACAGCTAATCAGCCCCAGCATTTT.